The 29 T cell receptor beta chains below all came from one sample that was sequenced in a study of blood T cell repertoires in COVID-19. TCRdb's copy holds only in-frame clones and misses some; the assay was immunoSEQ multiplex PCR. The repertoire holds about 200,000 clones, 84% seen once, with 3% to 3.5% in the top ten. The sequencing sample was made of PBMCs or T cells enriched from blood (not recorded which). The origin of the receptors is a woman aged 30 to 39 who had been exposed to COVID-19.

The CDR3 sequence is CASSTDSTSPGELFF. CDR3 DNA sequence: TGTGCCAGCAGCACGGATTCTACTAGCCCCGGGGAGCTGTTTTTT. The V and J genes are TRBV9 and TRBJ2-2, with D perhaps TRBD2 (6 bases). Germline loops: CDR1 SGDLS, CDR2 YYNGEE. V gave up 4 bases and J gave up 6 bases, with 16 bases separating them. The CDR3 runs to 15 residues. Full variable domain (missing parts from reference TRBV9 and TRBJ2-2): DSGVTQTPKHLITATGQRVTLRCSPRSGDLSVYWYQQSLDQGLQFLIQYYNGEERAKGNILERFSAQQFPDLHSELNLSSLELGDSALYFCASSTDSTSPGELFFGEGSRLTVL.

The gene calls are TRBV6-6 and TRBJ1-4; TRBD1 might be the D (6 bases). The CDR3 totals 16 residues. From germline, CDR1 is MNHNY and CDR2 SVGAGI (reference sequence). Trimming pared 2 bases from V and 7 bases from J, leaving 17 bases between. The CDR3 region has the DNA TGTGCCAGCAGTTACCCCGGAGGGGGGGCGGGTGAAAAACTGTTTTTT. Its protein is CASSYPGGGAGEKLFF.

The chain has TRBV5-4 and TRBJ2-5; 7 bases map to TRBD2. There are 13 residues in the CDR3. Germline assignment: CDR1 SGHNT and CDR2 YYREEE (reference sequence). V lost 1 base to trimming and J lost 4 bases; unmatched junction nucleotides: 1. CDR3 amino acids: CASSLPSGETQYF. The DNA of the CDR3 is TGTGCCAGCAGCTTGCCTAGCGGAGAGACCCAGTACTTC.

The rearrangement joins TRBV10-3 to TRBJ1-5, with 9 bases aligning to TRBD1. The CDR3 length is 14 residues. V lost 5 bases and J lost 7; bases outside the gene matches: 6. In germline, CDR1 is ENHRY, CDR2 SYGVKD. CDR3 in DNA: TGTGCCATCAGTCCGGACAGGGGAGTACAGCCCCAGCATTTT. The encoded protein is CAISPDRGVQPQHF.

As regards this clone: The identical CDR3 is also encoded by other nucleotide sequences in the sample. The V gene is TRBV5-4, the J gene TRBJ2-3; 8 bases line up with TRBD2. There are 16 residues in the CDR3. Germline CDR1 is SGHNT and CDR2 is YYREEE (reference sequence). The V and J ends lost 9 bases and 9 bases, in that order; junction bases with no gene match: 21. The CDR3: CATHSRRLDGGGTQYF. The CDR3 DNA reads TGTGCCACCCACTCACGGCGGCTAGACGGGGGGGGGACGCAGTATTTT.

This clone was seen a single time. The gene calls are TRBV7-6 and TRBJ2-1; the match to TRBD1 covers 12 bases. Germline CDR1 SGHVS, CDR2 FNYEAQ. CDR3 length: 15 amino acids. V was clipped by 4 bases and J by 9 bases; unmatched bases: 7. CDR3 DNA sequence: TGTGCCAGCAGCTACCGGGACAGGGGGCAGCCTGAGCAGTTCTTC. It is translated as CASSYRDRGQPEQFF.

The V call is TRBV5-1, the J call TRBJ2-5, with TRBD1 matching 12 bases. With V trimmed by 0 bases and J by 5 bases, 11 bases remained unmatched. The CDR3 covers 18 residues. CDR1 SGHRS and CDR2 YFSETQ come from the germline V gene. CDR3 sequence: CASSLGPGTGGVGETQYF. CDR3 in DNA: TGCGCCAGCAGCTTGGGTCCCGGGACAGGGGGCGTTGGGGAGACCCAGTACTTC. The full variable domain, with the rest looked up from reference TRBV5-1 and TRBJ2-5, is KAGVTQTPRYLIKTRGQQVTLSCSPISGHRSVSWYQQTPGQGLQFLFEYFSETQRNKGNFPGRFSGRQFSNSRSEMNVSTLELGDSALYLCASSLGPGTGGVGETQYFGPGTRLLVL.

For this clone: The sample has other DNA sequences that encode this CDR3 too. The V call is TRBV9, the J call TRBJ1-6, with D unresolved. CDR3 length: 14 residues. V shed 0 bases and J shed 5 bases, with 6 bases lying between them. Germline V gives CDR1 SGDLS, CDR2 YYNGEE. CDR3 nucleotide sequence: TGTGCCAGCAGCGTAGCACAGAATAATTCACCCCTCCACTTT. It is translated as CASSVAQNNSPLHF.

The CDR3 loop reads CASSPESGARSYSPLHF. In nucleotides, the CDR3 is TGTGCCAGCAGCCCCGAGTCTGGGGCCAGGAGTTATTCACCCCTCCACTTT. V is TRBV9 and J is TRBJ1-6; tentatively, D is TRBD1 (5 bases). The CDR3 loop spans 17 amino acids. Trimming took off 4 bases at V and 8 bases at J, with 22 bases between the two ends. The germline CDR1 and CDR2 sequences are SGDLS and YYNGEE.

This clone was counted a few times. CDR3 residues: CSVRRQGSSTEAFF. The CDR3 coding sequence is TGCAGCGTCCGACGCCAGGGATCGAGCACTGAAGCTTTCTTT. V usage is TRBV29-1 and J usage is TRBJ1-1, with D possibly TRBD1 on 5 matching bases. CDR1 is SQVTM and CDR2 is ANQGSEA in the germline V gene. This CDR3 comprises 14 residues. With 6 bases removed from V and 4 bases from J, the gap between germline ends came to 18 bases.

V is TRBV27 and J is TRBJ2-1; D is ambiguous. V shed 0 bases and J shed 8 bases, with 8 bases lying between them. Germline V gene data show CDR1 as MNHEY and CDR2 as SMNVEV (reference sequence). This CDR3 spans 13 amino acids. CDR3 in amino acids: CASSLSKLDEQFF. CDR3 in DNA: TGTGCCAGCAGTTTATCGAAGCTCGATGAGCAGTTCTTC.

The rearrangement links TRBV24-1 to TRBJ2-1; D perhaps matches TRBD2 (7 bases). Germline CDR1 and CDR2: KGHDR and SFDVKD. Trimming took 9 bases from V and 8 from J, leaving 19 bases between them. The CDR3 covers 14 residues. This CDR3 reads CATGGRGGSDEQFF. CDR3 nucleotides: TGTGCCACCGGTGGGAGGGGGGGATCCGATGAGCAGTTCTTC.

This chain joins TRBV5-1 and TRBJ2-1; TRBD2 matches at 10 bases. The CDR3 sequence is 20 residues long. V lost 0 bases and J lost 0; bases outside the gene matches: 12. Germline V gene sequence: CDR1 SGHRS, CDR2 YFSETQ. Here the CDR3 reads CASSLGPALSGGPSYNEQFF. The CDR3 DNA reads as TGCGCCAGCAGCTTGGGCCCCGCTCTTAGCGGGGGGCCCTCCTACAATGAGCAGTTCTTC.

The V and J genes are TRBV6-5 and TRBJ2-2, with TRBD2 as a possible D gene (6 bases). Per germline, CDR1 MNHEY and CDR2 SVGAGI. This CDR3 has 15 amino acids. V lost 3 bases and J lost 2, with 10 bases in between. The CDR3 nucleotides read TGTGCCAGCAGTTATTCCGGGACTAACACCGGGGAGCTGTTTTTT. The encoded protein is CASSYSGTNTGELFF.

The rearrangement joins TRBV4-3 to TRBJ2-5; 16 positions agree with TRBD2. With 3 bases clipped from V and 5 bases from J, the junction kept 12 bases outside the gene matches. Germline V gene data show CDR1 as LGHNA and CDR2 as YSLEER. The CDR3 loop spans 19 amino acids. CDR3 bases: TGCGCCAGCAGCCAGAGCACCGGGACTAGCGGGGGGGCGCGGGAGACCCAGTACTTC. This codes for CASSQSTGTSGGARETQYF.

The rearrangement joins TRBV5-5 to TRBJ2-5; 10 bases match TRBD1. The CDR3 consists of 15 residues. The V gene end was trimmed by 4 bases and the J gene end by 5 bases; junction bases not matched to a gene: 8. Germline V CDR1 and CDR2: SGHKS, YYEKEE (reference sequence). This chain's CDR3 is CASSGRQGAGETQYF. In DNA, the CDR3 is TGTGCCAGCAGCGGCAGACAGGGGGCAGGGGAGACCCAGTACTTC.

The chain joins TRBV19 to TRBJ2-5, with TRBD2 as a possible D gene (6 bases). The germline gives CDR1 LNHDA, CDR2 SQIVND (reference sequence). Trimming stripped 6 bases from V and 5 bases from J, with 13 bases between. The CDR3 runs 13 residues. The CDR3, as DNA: TGTGCCAGTAGGGAAGGAGGGGAGGAGACCCAGTACTTC. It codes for CASREGGEETQYF.

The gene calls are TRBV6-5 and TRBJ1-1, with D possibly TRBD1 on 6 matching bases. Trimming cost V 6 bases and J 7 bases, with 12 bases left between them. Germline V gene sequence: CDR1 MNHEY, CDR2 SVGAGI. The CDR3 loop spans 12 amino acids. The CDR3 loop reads CASSRTENEAFF. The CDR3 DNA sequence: TGTGCCAGCAGCCGGACAGAAAATGAAGCTTTCTTT.

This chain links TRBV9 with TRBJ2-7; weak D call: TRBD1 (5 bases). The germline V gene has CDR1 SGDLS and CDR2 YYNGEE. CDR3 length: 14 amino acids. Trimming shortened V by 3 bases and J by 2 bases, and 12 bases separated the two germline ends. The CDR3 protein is CASSASGQTYEQYF. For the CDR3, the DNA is TGTGCCAGCAGCGCTTCAGGACAAACCTACGAGCAGTACTTC. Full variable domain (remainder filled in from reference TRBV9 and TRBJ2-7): DSGVTQTPKHLITATGQRVTLRCSPRSGDLSVYWYQQSLDQGLQFLIQYYNGEERAKGNILERFSAQQFPDLHSELNLSSLELGDSALYFCASSASGQTYEQYFGPGTRLTVT.

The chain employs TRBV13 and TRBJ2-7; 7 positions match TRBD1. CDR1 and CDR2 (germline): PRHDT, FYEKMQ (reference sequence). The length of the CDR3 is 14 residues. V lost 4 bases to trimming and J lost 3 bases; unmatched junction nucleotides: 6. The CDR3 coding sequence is TGTGCCAGCAGCTCGACAGGGTTGGGCTACGAGCAGTACTTC. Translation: CASSSTGLGYEQYF.

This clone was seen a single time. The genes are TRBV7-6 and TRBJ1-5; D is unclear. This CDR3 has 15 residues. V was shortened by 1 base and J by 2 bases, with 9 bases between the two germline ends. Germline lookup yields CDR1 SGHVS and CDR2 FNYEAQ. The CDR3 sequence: CASSLGDTGNQPQHF. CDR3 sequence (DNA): TGTGCCAGCAGCTTAGGAGACACCGGCAATCAGCCCCAGCATTTT.

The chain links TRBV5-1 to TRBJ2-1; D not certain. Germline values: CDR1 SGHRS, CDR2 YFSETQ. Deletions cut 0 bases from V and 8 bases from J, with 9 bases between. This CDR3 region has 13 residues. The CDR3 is CASSLGSLDEQFF. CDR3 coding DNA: TGCGCCAGCAGCTTGGGAAGCTTGGATGAGCAGTTCTTC.

CDR3 nucleotide sequence: TGCGCCAGCGGGACTAGCGGGGGCTCCTACAATGAGCAGTTCTTC. Amino acid sequence: CASGTSGGSYNEQFF. This rearrangement joins TRBV10-1 to TRBJ2-1; 14 bases align to TRBD2. CDR1 WNHNN and CDR2 SYGVQD come from the germline V gene (reference sequence). This CDR3 region has 15 residues. V lost 8 bases and J lost 0; bases outside the gene matches: 0.

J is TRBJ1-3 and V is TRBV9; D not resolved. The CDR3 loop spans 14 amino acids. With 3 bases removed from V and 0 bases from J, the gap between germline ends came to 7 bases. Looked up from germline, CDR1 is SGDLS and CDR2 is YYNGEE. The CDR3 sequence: CASSGGSSGNTIYF. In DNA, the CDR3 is TGTGCCAGCAGCGGCGGGAGCTCTGGAAACACCATATATTTT.

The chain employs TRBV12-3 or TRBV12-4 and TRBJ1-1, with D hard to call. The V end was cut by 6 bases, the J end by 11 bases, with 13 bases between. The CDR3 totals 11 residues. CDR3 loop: CASSPEESAFF. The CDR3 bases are TGTGCCAGCAGCCCCGAAGAGAGCGCTTTCTTT.

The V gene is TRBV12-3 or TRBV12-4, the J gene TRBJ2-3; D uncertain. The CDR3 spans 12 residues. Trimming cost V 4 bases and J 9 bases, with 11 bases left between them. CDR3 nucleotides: TGTGCCAGCAGTTCCAACACGAGGACGCAGTATTTT. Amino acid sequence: CASSSNTRTQYF.

The CDR3 spells CATSDWTGEAFF. The CDR3 DNA is TGTGCCACCAGTGATTGGACAGGGGAGGCTTTCTTT. This sequence joins TRBV24-1 and TRBJ1-1, with 9 nucleotides matching TRBD1. Germline V lookup: CDR1 KGHDR, CDR2 SFDVKD. The CDR3 totals 12 residues. With V trimmed by 2 bases and J by 11 bases, 2 bases remained unmatched.

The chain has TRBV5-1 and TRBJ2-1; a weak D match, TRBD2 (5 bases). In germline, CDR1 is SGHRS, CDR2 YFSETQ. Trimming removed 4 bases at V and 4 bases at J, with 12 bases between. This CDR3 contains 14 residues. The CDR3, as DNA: TGCGCCAGCAGCCGGGGAGAGACTTACAATGAGCAGTTCTTC. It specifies CASSRGETYNEQFF.

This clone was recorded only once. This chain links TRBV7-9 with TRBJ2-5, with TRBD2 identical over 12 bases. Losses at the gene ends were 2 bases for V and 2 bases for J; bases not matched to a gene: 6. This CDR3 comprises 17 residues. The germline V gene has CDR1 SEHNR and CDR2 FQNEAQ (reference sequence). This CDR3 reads CASSLTSGGPRQETQYF. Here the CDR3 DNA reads TGTGCCAGCAGCTTAACTAGCGGGGGGCCCAGACAAGAGACCCAGTACTTC.